A selection of T cell receptor beta chains follows, all from one sample in a study of cytomegalovirus exposure and HLA in healthy donors. Produced via immunoSEQ multiplex PCR; TCRdb's table is partial and in-frame only. The table records 140,000 to 150,000 clones, 65% to 80% of them present only once. The specimen was PBMCs. The receptors come from a young man in good health and CMV-seronegative. Both conserved end residues are part of each CDR3. The order of the fields is D gene, clone size, V gene, J gene, CDR3 DNA, CDR3 protein. A D gene is named only where the DNA matches it firmly. Size is omitted from some rows. Given values are once, few, many or a class for expanded clones.

>TRBD1|once|TRBV18|TRBJ2-1
TGTGCCAGCTCACCACGACAGGGGGAATACAATGAGCAGTTCTTC
CASSPRQGEYNEQFF
>.|.|TRBV9|TRBJ1-2
TGTGCCAGCAGCGACACAGGTCTCCGCTCCGTGAACTATGGCTACACCTTC
CASSDTGLRSVNYGYTF
>TRBD1|many|TRBV10-3|TRBJ1-3
TGTGCCGCATCCGGGACAGGGATTGGAAACACCATATATTTT
CAASGTGIGNTIYF
>TRBD2|.|TRBV6-1|TRBJ2-7
TGTGCCAGCAGTGCGCAGCGGGGCCCCTACGAGCAGTACTTC
CASSAQRGPYEQYF
>TRBD1|.|TRBV28|TRBJ1-2
TGTGCCAGCAGTTTAACAGGGGGCCATGGCTACACCTTC
CASSLTGGHGYTF
>TRBD1|.|TRBV14|TRBJ2-7
TGTGCCAGCAGCCCTCATAAGGGACAGGGCCTCGGCGAGCAGTACTTC
CASSPHKGQGLGEQYF
>TRBD2|.|TRBV29-1|TRBJ2-5
TGCAGCGTTGAAGGAGCGGGGGGGCGGCAGTACTTC
CSVEGAGGRQYF
>.|.|TRBV27|TRBJ2-1
TGTGCCAGCAGGGAAGGGCTAGCAGCGAATGAGCAGTTCTTC
CASREGLAANEQFF
>.|.|TRBV15|TRBJ1-1
TGTGCCACCAGCAGCCCCCCGGGACATCCGATGAACACTGAAGCTTTCTTT
CATSSPPGHPMNTEAFF
>TRBD1|.|TRBV5-6|TRBJ1-2
TGTGCCAGCAGCTTCGGGACAGAGTTGGTCTACACCTTC
CASSFGTELVYTF
>.|.|TRBV6-1|TRBJ2-3
TGTGCCAGCAGCCCTACCTTCACAGATACGCAGTATTTT
CASSPTFTDTQYF
>TRBD2|.|TRBV5-1|TRBJ2-1
TGCGCCAGCGGGACTAGCGGGAGCTACAATGAGCAGTTCTTC
CASGTSGSYNEQFF
>.|once|TRBV6-6|TRBJ1-5
TGTGCCAGCAGTTACCCTATCTTACAGGGAAATCAGCCCCAGCATTTT
CASSYPILQGNQPQHF
>.|.|TRBV11-1|TRBJ2-5
TGTGCCAGCAGCTTACCGGCGGGGGATCAGGGGCAAGAGACCCAGTACTTC
CASSLPAGDQGQETQYF
>.|.|TRBV6-6|TRBJ2-5
TGTGCCAGCAGTGATGGACAGCCTTTAAGAAAGACCCAGTACTTC
CASSDGQPLRKTQYF
>.|.|TRBV5-1|TRBJ1-4
TGCGCCAGCAGCTTGGCAAGGGAGTCGGTTGAAAAACTGTTTTTT
CASSLARESVEKLFF
>.|.|TRBV27|TRBJ1-5
TGTGCCAGCAGTTTAGCAGGGTCCCAGCCCCAGCATTTT
CASSLAGSQPQHF
>TRBD1|.|TRBV28|TRBJ1-2
TGTGCCAGCAGCTTCACCTCGGGACAGGGAAATGGCTACACCTTC
CASSFTSGQGNGYTF
>.|.|TRBV30|TRBJ2-7
TGTGCCTGGAGGCCCGGACAGTTCTCCTACGAGCAGTACTTC
CAWRPGQFSYEQYF
>.|.|TRBV14|TRBJ2-1
TGTGCCAGCAGCCGAGTCATCTCCTACAATGAGCAGTTCTTC
CASSRVISYNEQFF
>.|.|TRBV28|TRBJ1-6
TGTGCCAGCAGTTTTCAGGGGACGGGTTCACCCCTCCACTTT
CASSFQGTGSPLHF
>.|few|TRBV7-3|TRBJ2-3
TGTGCCAGCAGCCTCCAGCCGGCCCCGCAGGGTACGCAGTATTTT
CASSLQPAPQGTQYF
>.|.|TRBV23-1|TRBJ2-7
TGCGCCAGCAGTCATCACGACAGCTCCTACGAGCAGTACTTC
CASSHHDSSYEQYF
>.|.|TRBV2|TRBJ2-5
TGTGCCAGCAGTCCGCAAGAGACCCAGTACTTC
CASSPQETQYF
>TRBD1|.|TRBV19|TRBJ1-2
TGTGCCAGTAGCCTACAGGGGCTGTACTATGGCTACACCTTC
CASSLQGLYYGYTF
>.|once|TRBV30|TRBJ1-5
TGTGCCTGGAGTGGAATCCCCCAGGGTCAGCCCCAGCATTTT
CAWSGIPQGQPQHF
>.|few|TRBV1|TRBJ2-5
TGCACCAGCAGGACTGTAAGGTACCAAGAGACCCAGTACTTC
CTSRTVRYQETQYF
>.|.|TRBV27|TRBJ2-2
TGTGCCAGCACCCGTACCAGGACTAACTCCGGGGAGCTGTTTTTT
CASTRTRTNSGELFF
>.|.|TRBV2|TRBJ2-5
TGTGCCAGCAGTGAGTGGGGAGGGGGGGAGACCCAGTACTTC
CASSEWGGGETQYF
>.|.|TRBV10-1|TRBJ1-5
TGCGCCAGCAGTGTCAGGGTTTGGAATCAGCCCCAGCATTTT
CASSVRVWNQPQHF
>.|.|TRBV5-1|TRBJ1-2
TGCGCCAGCAGCTTGGCAGCGGCTAACTATGGCTACACCTTC
CASSLAAANYGYTF
>.|.|TRBV27|TRBJ2-1
TGTGCCACCAAAGTTTGGGAGTACAATGAGCAGTTCTTC
CATKVWEYNEQFF
>TRBD1|.|TRBV28|TRBJ2-1
TGTGCCAGCAGCCGGACAGGGCGTGAGCAGTTCTTC
CASSRTGREQFF
>.|.|TRBV11-3|TRBJ2-3
TGTGCCAGCAGCTTAAGGGGCAGCCGCACAGATACGCAGTATTTT
CASSLRGSRTDTQYF
>.|.|TRBV7-3|TRBJ1-2
TGTGCCAGCAGCCCCGACGAGGGTTATGGCTACACCTTC
CASSPDEGYGYTF
>.|.|TRBV19|TRBJ1-1
TGTGCCAGTAGTTGGTACGGGGTGGACACTGAAGCTTTCTTT
CASSWYGVDTEAFF
>TRBD1|.|TRBV5-1|TRBJ1-1
TGCGCCAGCAGCAGGGGGCAGAACACTGAAGCTTTCTTT
CASSRGQNTEAFF
>TRBD1|.|TRBV18|TRBJ2-3
TGTGCCAGCTCACCAAACAGGGAGACAGGGTCAGATACGCAGTATTTT
CASSPNRETGSDTQYF
>.|.|TRBV5-1|TRBJ2-3
TGCGCCAGCAGCTTTGAGTCAATTACAGATACGCAGTATTTT
CASSFESITDTQYF
>.|.|TRBV7-2|TRBJ1-1
TGTGCCAGCAGCTCCTCTTTGTCGAGGTCGAGTATCCCTGAAGCTTTCTTT
CASSSSLSRSSIPEAFF
>TRBD1|.|TRBV5-1|TRBJ2-5
TGCGCCAGCAACGACAGGGGGCGAGAGGAGACCCAGTACTTC
CASNDRGREETQYF
>.|.|TRBV9|TRBJ2-5
TGTGCCAGCAGCGTAGAGGGCGGGGATTGGGAGACCCAGTACTTC
CASSVEGGDWETQYF
>TRBD1|.|TRBV7-9|TRBJ1-4
TGTGCCAGCAGCACGAGACAGGGGGGCGGCGAAAAACTGTTTTTT
CASSTRQGGGEKLFF
>.|.|TRBV7-9|TRBJ2-5
TGTGCCAGCAGCTTACAGGGTGAGACCCAGTACTTC
CASSLQGETQYF
>.|.|TRBV28|TRBJ1-5
TGTGCCAGCAGTTTATTGGGCAGGGGAGCCCGTTATAGCAATCAGCCCCAGCATTTT
CASSLLGRGARYSNQPQHF
>.|.|TRBV4-2|TRBJ1-1
TGTGCCAGCAAAAAGGCCCAGCCGGGAGAAGCTTTCTTT
CASKKAQPGEAFF
>TRBD1|.|TRBV9|TRBJ2-7
TGTGCCAGCAGCCCCTGGGACAGTAACGAGCAGTACTTC
CASSPWDSNEQYF
>.|.|TRBV27|TRBJ2-7
TGTGCCAGCAGTTCTGGAGGGGGCAGGTACGAGCAGTACTTC
CASSSGGGRYEQYF
>TRBD2|.|TRBV5-4|TRBJ2-1
TGTGCCAGCAGCAGAGAAGCGGGAGTCGTCGATGAGCAGTTCTTC
CASSREAGVVDEQFF
>.|.|TRBV28|TRBJ2-7
TGTGCCAGCAGCAGTTACAGTTATTACGAGCAGTACTTC
CASSSYSYYEQYF
>.|once|TRBV19|TRBJ1-2
TGTGCCAGTACTCGCCCCCAGGGTGACTATGGCTACACCTTC
CASTRPQGDYGYTF
>.|.|TRBV19|TRBJ1-5
TGTGCCAGTAGTTTAATGGCAGGGGAAAGTCAGCCCCAGCATTTT
CASSLMAGESQPQHF
>.|few|TRBV30|TRBJ2-3
TGTGCCTGGAGTGCCCAGGGGGGTTTCTTAGATACGCAGTATTTT
CAWSAQGGFLDTQYF
>.|once|TRBV29-1|TRBJ1-1
TGCAGCGTTGACCGTTGGGAGAAGCCTAACACTGAAGCTTTCTTT
CSVDRWEKPNTEAFF